These 31 T cell receptor beta chains were all obtained from the same sample, sequenced in a study of cytomegalovirus exposure and HLA in healthy donors. Amplification used 60 Vbeta primers and 13 Jbeta primers. Measured with immunoSEQ multiplex PCR; TCRdb has only the in-frame clones, and not every one. The profile shows some 150,000 clones, approximately 71% of them singletons. The sequenced sample consisted of PBMCs. The receptors come from a man aged 35 to 55 in good health and CMV-seronegative.

The rearrangement links TRBV28 to TRBJ1-1; D gene unclear. CDR3 length: 15 amino acids. Germline assignment: CDR1 MDHEN and CDR2 SYDVKM. With 5 bases removed from V and 2 bases from J, the gap between germline ends came to 15 bases. The CDR3 DNA reads as TGTGCCAGCAGTCCCCCCAGGCCTCTCAACACTGAAGCTTTCTTT. Protein: CASSPPRPLNTEAFF.

This chain uses TRBV5-4 with TRBJ2-3; 8 bases align to TRBD2. CDR3 size: 17 residues. CDR1 is SGHNT, CDR2 YYREEE, per germline (reference sequence). V gave up 1 base and J gave up 7 bases; unmatched junction bases: 14. The CDR3 DNA reads as TGTGCCAGCAGCTTGCGCTCGGGCGGGGGGCCGACGAATACGCAGTATTTT. It encodes CASSLRSGGGPTNTQYF.

This clone was counted a few times. The chain is built from TRBV13 and TRBJ2-5; weak D call: TRBD1 (6 bases). TRBJ2-7 matches the DNA end more closely, so the J call is doubtful. Germline lookup yields CDR1 PRHDT and CDR2 FYEKMQ (reference sequence). This CDR3 contains 15 residues. CDR3 coding DNA: TGTGCCAGCAGCCATGGTGACAGGCCGGCCTACGAGCAGTACTTC. Translated: CASSHGDRPAYEQYF.

This clone has just a few counts. The chain has TRBV4-2 and TRBJ2-1, with D maybe TRBD1 (6 bases). Germline V gene lookup returns CDR1 LGHNA and CDR2 YNFKEQ. This CDR3 comprises 16 residues. Trimming took off 0 bases at V and 7 bases at J, with 16 bases between the two ends. The CDR3 sequence: CASSQDLAGVGNEQFF. The CDR3 DNA is TGTGCCAGCAGCCAAGATTTGGCAGGGGTTGGGAATGAGCAGTTCTTC.

This rearrangement joins TRBV9 to TRBJ2-3; D call uncertain. This CDR3 has 13 amino acids. Germline V gene lookup returns CDR1 SGDLS and CDR2 YYNGEE. Trimming removed 4 bases at V and 2 bases at J, with 8 bases between. CDR3 bases: TGTGCCAGCAGCTCCTGGGCCACAGATACGCAGTATTTT. This sequence encodes CASSSWATDTQYF.

The chain carries TRBV18 and TRBJ1-4, with 7 positions matching TRBD1. Germline lookup yields CDR1 KGHSH and CDR2 LQKENI. J gave up 8 bases and V 3 bases, and 15 bases lay outside the gene matches. CDR3 length: 17 amino acids. CDR3 nucleotides: TGTGCCAGCTCACCCCGGGACAGTGCCAAGTCTGTGGAAAAACTGTTTTTT. Its translation is CASSPRDSAKSVEKLFF.

Only a few counts were recorded for this clone. The chain joins TRBV6-1 to TRBJ2-1; 7 bases agree with TRBD1. This CDR3 spans 13 amino acids. The junction had 0 bases not matched to a gene; V was cut back by 4 bases and J by 3 bases. CDR1 and CDR2 from the germline V gene are MNHNS and SASEGT. The CDR3 spells CASSGTGYNEQFF. The CDR3 nucleotides are TGTGCCAGCAGTGGGACAGGCTACAATGAGCAGTTCTTC.

The chain recombines TRBV7-2 with TRBJ1-1; D ambiguous. Germline CDR1 SGHTA, CDR2 FQGNSA. V shed 4 bases and J shed 0 bases, with 9 bases lying between them. The CDR3 totals 14 residues. Here the CDR3 DNA reads TGTGCCAGCAGCTATGACACGTTGAACACTGAAGCTTTCTTT. The encoded protein is CASSYDTLNTEAFF. Full variable domain (missing parts from reference TRBV7-2 and TRBJ1-1): GAGVSQSPSNKVTEKGKDVELRCDPISGHTALYWYRQSLGQGLEFLIYFQGNSAPDKSGLPSDRFSAERTGGSVSTLTIQRTQQEDSAVYLCASSYDTLNTEAFFGQGTRLTVV.

This clone was recorded a few times. The V call is TRBV5-4, the J call TRBJ1-2; D not certain. Germline lookup yields CDR1 SGHNT and CDR2 YYREEE (reference sequence). V was cut by 2 bases and J by 2 bases, with 7 bases left in between. The CDR3 has 13 residues. The DNA for the CDR3 is TGTGCCAGCAGCTTTTCAGCGAACTATGGCTACACCTTC. Translation gives CASSFSANYGYTF. The full variable domain, in which reference TRBV5-4 and TRBJ1-2 provide the parts outside the CDR3, is ETGVTQSPTHLIKTRGQQVTLRCSSQSGHNTVSWYQQALGQGPQFIFQYYREEENGRGNFPPRFSGLQFPNYSSELNVNALELDDSALYLCASSFSANYGYTFGSGTRLTVV.

V usage is TRBV6-4 and J usage is TRBJ1-2; no firm D call. The CDR3 consists of 17 residues. Per germline, CDR1 MRHNA and CDR2 SNTAGT. Trimming removed 0 bases at V and 0 bases at J, with 14 bases between. The DNA for the CDR3 is TGTGCCAGCAGTGACTCTCGCAGGAAGAGAGCTAACTATGGCTACACCTTC. This gives the protein CASSDSRRKRANYGYTF.

The rearrangement links TRBV12-5 to TRBJ1-2, with D possibly TRBD1 on 5 matching bases. Germline V gene lookup returns CDR1 LGHNT and CDR2 FRNRAP. This CDR3 contains 18 residues. V lost 0 bases and J 8 bases, leaving 25 bases between the germline ends. Here the CDR3 DNA reads TGTGCTAGTGGTTTGGTACTGGAGGGGCATGCATCGTTAAGAGGCTACACCTTC. Amino acids: CASGLVLEGHASLRGYTF.

This rearrangement joins TRBV5-4 to TRBJ1-2; D not resolved. This CDR3 region has 13 residues. V shed 5 bases and J shed 5 bases, with 13 bases lying between them. Germline V lookup: CDR1 SGHNT, CDR2 YYREEE (reference sequence). The CDR3 is CASSSDGLYGYTF. Written as DNA, the CDR3 is TGTGCCAGCAGTTCTGACGGACTGTATGGCTACACCTTC.

The rearrangement uses TRBV4-2 and TRBJ1-4; weak D call: TRBD1 (6 bases). CDR1 is LGHNA, CDR2 YNFKEQ, per germline. V was cut by 1 base and J by 10 bases, with 16 bases left in between. The CDR3 has 15 amino acids. CDR3 in amino acids: CASSQVSGVRGKLFF. The DNA of the CDR3 is TGTGCCAGCAGCCAAGTTTCAGGGGTTAGAGGAAAACTGTTTTTT.

The chain is built from TRBV30 and TRBJ1-6; 8 positions agree with TRBD1. Germline V gene lookup returns CDR1 GTSNPN and CDR2 SVGIG (reference sequence). The junction had 7 bases not matched to a gene; V was cut back by 2 bases and J by 10 bases. The CDR3 runs 14 residues. The CDR3 loop reads CAWSFQGAISPLHF. In nucleotides, the CDR3 is TGTGCCTGGAGTTTTCAGGGGGCTATATCACCCCTCCACTTT.

V gene TRBV4-3 combines with J gene TRBJ1-2; possible D gene TRBD1, 6 bases. The CDR3 extends over 13 amino acids. V was pared by 2 bases and J by 3 bases, with 7 bases between. Per the germline V gene, CDR1 is LGHNA and CDR2 is YSLEER. The CDR3 nucleotides read TGCGCCAGCAGCCAACCAGGGGACTATGGCTACACCTTC. Protein: CASSQPGDYGYTF.

CDR3 sequence reads: CASQIQGADTEAFF. CDR3 DNA sequence: TGTGCCAGCCAAATACAGGGGGCAGACACTGAAGCTTTCTTT. The chain joins TRBV6-5 to TRBJ1-1; 9 nucleotides align to TRBD1. Germline values: CDR1 MNHEY, CDR2 SVGAGI. The length of the CDR3 is 14 residues. V was clipped by 8 bases and J by 3 bases; unmatched bases: 7.

The chain uses TRBV5-1 and TRBJ1-1; D gene unclear. Germline lookup yields CDR1 SGHRS and CDR2 YFSETQ. Trimming left V 2 bases short and J 1 base short, with 6 bases between. This CDR3 is 13 amino acids long. CDR3 sequence: CASSFLSNTEAFF. The CDR3 nucleotides read TGCGCCAGCAGCTTTCTTTCGAACACTGAAGCTTTCTTT.

V and J are TRBV5-5 and TRBJ2-7; no clear D gene. Germline V CDR1 and CDR2: SGHKS, YYEKEE (reference sequence). CDR3 length: 15 amino acids. V was cut by 1 base and J by 0 bases, with 11 bases left in between. The CDR3 DNA follows: TGTGCCAGCAGCTTGATAATCACAGACTCCTACGAGCAGTACTTC. Its protein is CASSLIITDSYEQYF.

The chain is built from TRBV6-5 and TRBJ2-2, with 9 bases fitting TRBD1. Germline CDR1 reads MNHEY; CDR2 reads SVGAGI. This CDR3 region has 15 residues. J lost 5 bases, V lost 4 bases, and 5 bases had no gene match. The CDR3 spells CASSFRTGATGELFF. CDR3 DNA: TGTGCCAGCAGTTTTAGGACAGGGGCGACCGGGGAGCTGTTTTTT.

This clone was seen only a few times. The chain recombines TRBV5-4 with TRBJ1-5, with 11 bases identical to TRBD1. Germline V gene lookup returns CDR1 SGHNT and CDR2 YYREEE (reference sequence). The ends lost 1 base at V and 5 bases at J; junction bases unmatched: 5. The CDR3 totals 16 residues. As DNA, the CDR3 is TGTGCCAGCAGCTTGTCCGGACAGGGGGCTGATCAGCCCCAGCATTTT. This gives the protein CASSLSGQGADQPQHF. Together with reference TRBV5-4 and TRBJ1-5, the CDR3 gives the full variable domain: ETGVTQSPTHLIKTRGQQVTLRCSSQSGHNTVSWYQQALGQGPQFIFQYYREEENGRGNFPPRFSGLQFPNYSSELNVNALELDDSALYLCASSLSGQGADQPQHFGDGTRLSIL.

J is TRBJ2-2 and V is TRBV2; TRBD2 is a possible D gene (6 bases). V was clipped by 1 base and J by 7 bases, with 16 bases between them. The length of the CDR3 is 16 residues. Per germline, CDR1 SNHLY and CDR2 FYNNEI. CDR3 amino acids: CASSEGWLARGGELFF. For the CDR3, the DNA is TGTGCCAGCAGTGAAGGGTGGCTAGCGAGAGGCGGGGAGCTGTTTTTT.

V and J are TRBV5-1 and TRBJ1-5; 8 nucleotides align to TRBD1. The germline V gene encodes CDR1 SGHRS and CDR2 YFSETQ. With V trimmed by 3 bases and J by 4 bases, 3 bases remained unmatched. The CDR3 has 14 residues. The CDR3 reads CASSYGQGNQPQHF. The CDR3 DNA reads TGCGCCAGCAGCTACGGACAGGGAAATCAGCCCCAGCATTTT.

The chain links TRBV9 to TRBJ2-5; 7 bases are a match to TRBD2. Germline V gene lookup returns CDR1 SGDLS and CDR2 YYNGEE. With V trimmed by 2 bases and J by 2 bases, 6 bases remained unmatched. The CDR3 loop spans 15 amino acids. In DNA form, the CDR3 reads TGTGCCAGCAGCGTTCGTACGGGACTACAAGAGACCCAGTACTTC. It specifies CASSVRTGLQETQYF.

The chain employs TRBV7-9 and TRBJ2-1; D is uncertain. Trimming left V 2 bases short and J 4 bases short, with 9 bases between. The CDR3 spans 14 residues. Germline V gene lookup returns CDR1 SEHNR and CDR2 FQNEAQ (reference sequence). The CDR3 here is CASSLISDYNEQFF. The CDR3 region has the DNA TGTGCCAGCAGCTTAATTTCAGATTACAATGAGCAGTTCTTC.

This clone was counted a few times. The chain joins TRBV4-2 to TRBJ1-2; possible D gene TRBD1, 5 bases. The CDR3 extends over 16 amino acids. Germline V lookup: CDR1 LGHNA, CDR2 YNFKEQ. With 5 bases removed from V and 2 bases from J, the gap between germline ends came to 18 bases. In DNA, the CDR3 is TGTGCCAGCAGCACTCTGGGGGAGGATTGGAACTATGGCTACACCTTC. Protein sequence: CASSTLGEDWNYGYTF.

The CDR3 reads CASSESAEAFF. The CDR3 region has the DNA TGTGCCAGCAGTGAATCGGCTGAAGCTTTCTTT. This chain joins TRBV6-1 and TRBJ1-1; no firm D call. Germline CDR1 is MNHNS and CDR2 is SASEGT. The V end lost 2 bases, the J end lost 6 bases, and 4 bases lay between the germline ends. The length of the CDR3 is 11 residues.

The J gene is TRBJ2-5, the V gene TRBV7-4, with D unresolved. This CDR3 comprises 12 residues. Germline loops: CDR1 SGHVT, CDR2 SQSDAQ. Between the trimmed V and J ends, which lost 4 bases and 5 bases, there was a span of 8 bases. In nucleotides, the CDR3 is TGTGCCAGCAGCTCCTACTTGGAGACCCAGTACTTC. It codes for CASSSYLETQYF.

The chain is built from TRBV28 and TRBJ2-7, with TRBD1 identical over 8 bases. The junction had 3 bases not matched to a gene; V was cut back by 1 base and J by 4 bases. The germline CDR1 and CDR2 sequences are MDHEN and SYDVKM. The CDR3 consists of 14 residues. CDR3 in amino acids: CASSLSGGVYEQYF. CDR3 in DNA: TGTGCCAGCAGTTTATCAGGGGGCGTTTACGAGCAGTACTTC.

This clone occurred once. This chain joins TRBV19 and TRBJ1-6, with D hard to call. From germline, CDR1 is LNHDA and CDR2 SQIVND (reference sequence). The CDR3 runs to 15 residues. Deletions cut 2 bases from V and 5 bases from J, with 10 bases between. This CDR3 reads CASSIYGTDNSPLHF. CDR3 DNA sequence: TGTGCCAGTAGTATATATGGCACAGATAATTCACCCCTCCACTTT. Using reference TRBV19 and TRBJ1-6 for the parts outside the CDR3, the full variable domain is DGGITQSPKYLFRKEGQNVTLSCEQNLNHDAMYWYRQDPGQGLRLIYYSQIVNDFQKGDIAEGYSVSREKKESFPLTVTSAQKNPTAFYLCASSIYGTDNSPLHFGNGTRLTVT.

The sample holds a few counts of this clone. The genes are TRBV2 and TRBJ2-5; 11 bases align to TRBD1. CDR3 length equals 16 residues. Germline lookup yields CDR1 SNHLY and CDR2 FYNNEI. V was clipped by 8 bases and J by 6 bases; unmatched bases: 14. CDR3 region: CASYGQGAARGKTQYF. CDR3 DNA sequence: TGTGCCAGCTACGGACAGGGGGCGGCGAGAGGTAAGACCCAGTACTTC.

J is TRBJ2-1 and V is TRBV11-2; D gene unclear. Trimming took off 1 base at V and 4 bases at J, with 14 bases between the two ends. Per germline, CDR1 SGHAT and CDR2 FQNNGV. The CDR3 consists of 16 residues. The DNA for the CDR3 is TGTGCCAGCAGCTTAGCTGCGACAAATTTGTACAATGAGCAGTTCTTC. It translates to CASSLAATNLYNEQFF. Looking up the rest from reference TRBV11-2 and TRBJ2-1 gives the full variable domain: EAGVAQSPRYKIIEKRQSVAFWCNPISGHATLYWYQQILGQGPKLLIQFQNNGVVDDSQLPKDRFSAERLKGVDSTLKIQPAKLEDSAVYLCASSLAATNLYNEQFFGPGTRLTVL.